Listed here are 14 T cell receptor beta chains from one sample, sequenced in a study of T cells in Graves' hyperthyroidism and ophthalmopathy (dated by TCRdb to the late 2010s). Library prep was done by multiplex PCR. The data were produced on an Illumina HiSeq 2000. The TCR beta CDR3 regions were amplified from the RNA transcripts. The first round of RT-PCR for the TCR CDR3 was performed with the HTBI primer set and the Qiagen OneStep RT-PCR kit. TCRdb applied fastp at Q25 and MiXCR to the public reads, then kept only in-frame beta chains. Here each entry gathers all rows of one CDR3 protein and keeps the most common genes and DNA. The sample table contains almost 600,000 distinct CDR3 sequences; only one count was recorded for 14% of them. In total, the top ten clones hold roughly 5.5% of the sample. The source material was blood. All receptors come from a woman under 40 with Graves' hyperthyroidism that later progressed to Graves' ophthalmopathy.

This clonotype was counted many times. The rearrangement joins TRBV2 to TRBJ1-4; D remains unclear. The CDR3 extends over 13 amino acids. V was trimmed by 2 bases and J by 8 bases, leaving 9 bases between them. Per the germline V gene, CDR1 is SNHLY and CDR2 is FYNNEI. The CDR3 DNA reads as TGTGCCAGCAGTGAATGGGTTGGCGAAAAACTGTTTTTT. Protein sequence: CASSEWVGEKLFF.

This clonotype was found many times. The chain carries TRBV7-9 and TRBJ2-3, with 9 nucleotides matching TRBD2. J lost 4 bases, V lost 0 bases, and 11 bases had no gene match. The CDR3 runs to 18 residues. Germline V CDR1 and CDR2: SEHNR, FQNEAQ (reference sequence). The CDR3 here is CASSLAGPGLAGSDTQYF. The CDR3 nucleotides read TGTGCCAGCAGCTTAGCGGGACCGGGACTAGCTGGCTCAGATACGCAGTATTTT.

The chain joins TRBV29-1 to TRBJ2-3; 15 bases are shared with TRBD2. The germline V gene encodes CDR1 SQVTM and CDR2 ANQGSEA. This CDR3 contains 19 residues. J lost 4 bases, V lost 7 bases, and 18 bases had no gene match. DNA of the CDR3: TGCAGCGGGGGGGCTGGGACTAGCGGGAGGATGTACAATCCAGATACGCAGTATTTT. Protein product: CSGGAGTSGRMYNPDTQYF.

This clonotype was counted at least ten times. The V call is TRBV30, the J call TRBJ2-1; 8 bases fit TRBD1. The CDR3 loop spans 16 amino acids. Trimming took 0 bases from V and 3 from J; bases not matched to a gene: 7. Per the germline V gene, CDR1 is GTSNPN and CDR2 is SVGIG (reference sequence). Here the CDR3 reads CAWSVGTGLLYNEQFF. The CDR3 coding sequence is TGTGCCTGGAGTGTAGGGACAGGCCTCCTCTACAATGAGCAGTTCTTC.

This clonotype was seen many times. V and J are TRBV5-1 and TRBJ2-3; 9 bases are a match to TRBD1. Germline values: CDR1 SGHRS, CDR2 YFSETQ. The CDR3 covers 17 residues. With 4 bases clipped from V and 0 bases from J, the junction kept 9 bases outside the gene matches. The CDR3 here is CASSELQGAFSTDTQYF. CDR3 DNA sequence: TGCGCCAGCAGCGAACTACAGGGGGCTTTTAGCACAGATACGCAGTATTTT.

The gene calls are TRBV12-3 or TRBV12-4 and TRBJ1-3, with 7 bases aligning to TRBD1. J was trimmed by 0 bases and V by 6 bases; bases with no gene match: 8. The CDR3 length is 16 residues. The CDR3: CASSPDRPPSGNTIYF. CDR3 sequence (DNA): TGTGCCAGCAGCCCGGACAGGCCCCCCTCTGGAAACACCATATATTTT.

This clonotype was seen ten or more times. The chain couples TRBV3-1 to TRBJ1-1, with 7 bases matching TRBD1. V lost 4 bases and J lost 2; bases outside the gene matches: 1. CDR1 is LGHDT and CDR2 is YNNKEL in the germline V gene (reference sequence). The CDR3 contains 13 residues. The CDR3 nucleotides read TGTGCCAGCAGCCCAGGGGGAAACACTGAAGCTTTCTTT. Translation: CASSPGGNTEAFF.

The genes are TRBV30 and TRBJ1-2, with D perhaps TRBD1 (5 bases). The germline V and J ends were trimmed by 0 bases and 2 bases, with 16 bases remaining between them. This CDR3 is 16 amino acids long. The germline V gene has CDR1 GTSNPN and CDR2 SVGIG (reference sequence). As DNA, the CDR3 is TGTGCCTGGAGTGTGGGGCTCCCGGGACGAAACTATGGCTACACCTTC. Translating gives CAWSVGLPGRNYGYTF.

Worth noting for this clonotype: A junction end diverges from the germline sequence, so it may reflect a read error. V usage is TRBV27 and J usage is TRBJ2-2; 9 bases line up with TRBD1. This CDR3 region has 16 residues. CDR1 and CDR2 (germline): MNHEY, SMNVEV (reference sequence). This CDR3 is CASSLTDRGYTGEPFF. The CDR3 nucleotides are TGTGCCAGCAGTTTAACGGACAGGGGATACACCGGGGAGCCGTTTTTT.

This clonotype was counted many times. This sequence joins TRBV27 and TRBJ2-7; D may be TRBD1 (6 bases). The germline gives CDR1 MNHEY, CDR2 SMNVEV (reference sequence). This CDR3 is built from 15 residues. The V gene lost 6 bases and the J gene lost 0 bases, with 15 bases spanning the gap. CDR3 loop: CASSLTGYSSYEQYF. CDR3 nucleotides: TGTGCCAGCAGCTTAACAGGGTATAGCTCCTACGAGCAGTACTTC.

This clonotype was recorded at least ten times. This sequence joins TRBV12-3 or TRBV12-4 and TRBJ2-2; no reliable D call. The CDR3 spans 14 residues. V lost 7 bases to trimming and J lost 0 bases, with 9 bases between them. DNA of the CDR3: TGTGCCAGCATCCAGGTTCCGAACACCGGGGAGCTGTTTTTT. It specifies CASIQVPNTGELFF.

The chain has TRBV4-1 and TRBJ2-1; 8 positions match TRBD2. The CDR3 covers 22 residues. The germline CDR1 and CDR2 sequences are MGHRA and YSYEKL. V was clipped by 3 bases and J by 2 bases; unmatched bases: 24. CDR3 coding DNA: TGCGCCAGCAGCCACTTTCTCCAGGTTCCGATTCCAGCGGGAGAGGCCTACAATGAGCAGTTCTTC. Translating gives CASSHFLQVPIPAGEAYNEQFF.

There are a few counts of this clonotype. A much larger clonotype is one base distant, so this may be a read error. The rearrangement links TRBV24-1 to TRBJ1-2; D remains ambiguous. Germline-derived CDR1 and CDR2 are KGHDR and SFDVKD. CDR3 length: 14 residues. The CDR3: CATSDLGRTYGYAF. Here the CDR3 DNA reads TGTGCCACCAGTGATTTAGGCAGAACCTATGGCTACGCCTTC.

The rearrangement uses TRBV6-1 and TRBJ1-5, with unresolved D. CDR1 and CDR2 (germline): MNHNS, SASEGT. The CDR3 totals 16 residues. Trimming removed 0 bases at V and 4 bases at J, with 13 bases between. CDR3 residues: CASSEALRWRNQPQHF. As DNA, the CDR3 is TGTGCCAGCAGTGAAGCGCTTCGGTGGAGGAATCAGCCCCAGCATTTT.